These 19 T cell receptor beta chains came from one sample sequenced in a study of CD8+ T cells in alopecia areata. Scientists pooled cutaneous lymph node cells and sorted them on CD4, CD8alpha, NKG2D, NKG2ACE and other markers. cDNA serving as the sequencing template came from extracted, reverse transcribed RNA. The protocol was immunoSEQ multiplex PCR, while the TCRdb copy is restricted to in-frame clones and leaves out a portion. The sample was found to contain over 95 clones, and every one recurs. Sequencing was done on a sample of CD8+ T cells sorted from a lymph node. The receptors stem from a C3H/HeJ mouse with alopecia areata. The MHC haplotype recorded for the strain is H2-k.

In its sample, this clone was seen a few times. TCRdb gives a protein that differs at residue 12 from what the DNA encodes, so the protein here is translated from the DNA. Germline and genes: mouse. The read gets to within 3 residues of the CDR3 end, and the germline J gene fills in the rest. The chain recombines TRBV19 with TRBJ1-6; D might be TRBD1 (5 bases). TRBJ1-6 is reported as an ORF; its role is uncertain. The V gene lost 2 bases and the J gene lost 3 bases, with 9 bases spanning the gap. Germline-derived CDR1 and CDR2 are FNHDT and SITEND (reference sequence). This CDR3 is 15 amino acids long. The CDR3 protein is CASSMGRVYNSPLYF. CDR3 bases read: TGTGCCAGCAGTATGGGCAGGGTCTATAATTCGCCC.

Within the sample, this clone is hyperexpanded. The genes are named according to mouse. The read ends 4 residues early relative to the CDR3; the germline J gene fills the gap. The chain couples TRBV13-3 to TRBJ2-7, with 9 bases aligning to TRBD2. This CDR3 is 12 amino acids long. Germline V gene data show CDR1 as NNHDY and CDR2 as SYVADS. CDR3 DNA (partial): TGTGCCAGCAGGACTGGGGGTTAT. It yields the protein CASRTGGY. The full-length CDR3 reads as CASRTGGYEQYF.

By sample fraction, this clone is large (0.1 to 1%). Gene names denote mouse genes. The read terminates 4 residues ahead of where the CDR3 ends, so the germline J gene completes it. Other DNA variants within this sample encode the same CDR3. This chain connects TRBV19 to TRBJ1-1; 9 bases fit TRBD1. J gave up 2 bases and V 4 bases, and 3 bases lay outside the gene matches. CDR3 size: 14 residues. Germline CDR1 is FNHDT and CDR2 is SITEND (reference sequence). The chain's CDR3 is CASSLQGANTEVFF. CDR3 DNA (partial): TGTGCCAGCAGTCTACAGGGGGCTAACACA.

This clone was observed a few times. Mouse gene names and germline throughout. CDR3 protein: CTCSAVGTGNYAEQFF. The part of the CDR3 DNA that was read is TGCACCTGCAGTGCAGTGGGGACTGGGAACTATGCT. The chain employs TRBV1 and TRBJ2-1, with TRBD2 identical over 9 bases. Sequencing ends 4 residues short of the CDR3 end; the germline J gene provides the rest. The CDR3 covers 16 residues. V trimming: 1 base; J trimming: 1 base; junction bases outside the gene matches: 2. Germline V gene data show CDR1 as NSQYPW and CDR2 as LRSPGD (reference sequence). The full variable domain, its missing parts supplied by reference TRBV1 and TRBJ2-1, is VTLLEQNPRWRLVPRGQAVNLRCILKNSQYPWMSWYQQDLQKQLQWLFTLRSPGDKEVKSLPGADYLATRVTDTELRLQVANMSQGRTLYCTCSAVGTGNYAEQFFGPGTRLTVL.

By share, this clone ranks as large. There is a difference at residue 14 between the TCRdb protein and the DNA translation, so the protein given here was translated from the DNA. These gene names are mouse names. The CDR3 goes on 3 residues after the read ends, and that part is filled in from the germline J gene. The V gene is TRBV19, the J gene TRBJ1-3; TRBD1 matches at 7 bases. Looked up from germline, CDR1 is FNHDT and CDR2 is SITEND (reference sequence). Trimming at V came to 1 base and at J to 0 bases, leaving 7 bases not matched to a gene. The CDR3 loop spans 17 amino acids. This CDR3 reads CASSINPRGDSGNTLYF. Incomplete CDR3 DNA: TGTGCCAGCAGTATAAACCCCAGGGGGGATTCTGGAAATACG.

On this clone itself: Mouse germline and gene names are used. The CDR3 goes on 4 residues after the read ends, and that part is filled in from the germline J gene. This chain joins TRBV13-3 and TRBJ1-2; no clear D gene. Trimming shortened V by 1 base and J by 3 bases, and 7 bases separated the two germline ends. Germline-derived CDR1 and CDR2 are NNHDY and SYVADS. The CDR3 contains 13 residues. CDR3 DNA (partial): TGTGCCAGCAGTGATATCCAAGACTCC. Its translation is CASSDIQDS. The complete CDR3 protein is CASSDIQDSDYTF.

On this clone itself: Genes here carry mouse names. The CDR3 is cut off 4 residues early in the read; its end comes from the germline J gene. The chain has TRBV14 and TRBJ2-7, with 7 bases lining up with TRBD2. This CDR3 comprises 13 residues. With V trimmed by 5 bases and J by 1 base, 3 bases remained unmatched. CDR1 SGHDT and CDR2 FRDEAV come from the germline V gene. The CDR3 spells CASSPGGSYEQYF. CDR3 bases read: TGTGCCAGCAGCCCGGGGGGGTCCTAT.

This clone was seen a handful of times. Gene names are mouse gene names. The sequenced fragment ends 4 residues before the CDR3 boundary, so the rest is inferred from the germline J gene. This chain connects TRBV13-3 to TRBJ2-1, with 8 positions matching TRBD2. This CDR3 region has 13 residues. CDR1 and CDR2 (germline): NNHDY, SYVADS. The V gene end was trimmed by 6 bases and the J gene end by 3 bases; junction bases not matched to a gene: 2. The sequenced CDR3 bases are TGTGCCAGCACGGGACTGGTCTATGCT. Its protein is CASTGLVYA. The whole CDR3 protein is CASTGLVYAEQFF.

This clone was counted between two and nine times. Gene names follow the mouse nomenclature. The sequenced part of the CDR3 DNA is TGTGCCAGCAGTGCCCAGGGGGCTCAAAAC. It is translated as CASSAQGAQN. The entire CDR3 protein reads CASSAQGAQNTLYF. The V and J genes are TRBV13-3 and TRBJ2-4; 8 nucleotides align to TRBD1. Coverage ceases 4 residues before the CDR3 finishes, and the germline J gene fills in the end. Germline lookup yields CDR1 NNHDY and CDR2 SYVADS. CDR3 length equals 14 residues. Germline trimming cut 3 bases from V and 2 bases from J; bases unmatched to any gene: 2.

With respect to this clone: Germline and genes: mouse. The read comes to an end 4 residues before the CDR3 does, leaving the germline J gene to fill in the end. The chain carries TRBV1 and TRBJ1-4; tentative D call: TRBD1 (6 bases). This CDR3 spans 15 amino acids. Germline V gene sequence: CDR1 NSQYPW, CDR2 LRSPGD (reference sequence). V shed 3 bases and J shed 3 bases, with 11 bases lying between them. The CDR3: CTCSAPGEANERLFF. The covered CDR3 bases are TGCACCTGCAGTGCGCCAGGGGAGGCCAACGAA.

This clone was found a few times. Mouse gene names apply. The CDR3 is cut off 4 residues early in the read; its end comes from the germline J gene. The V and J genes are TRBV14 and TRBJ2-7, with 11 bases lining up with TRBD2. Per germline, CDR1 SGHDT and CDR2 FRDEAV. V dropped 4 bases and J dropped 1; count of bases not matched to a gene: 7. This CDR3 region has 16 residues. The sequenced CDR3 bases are TGTGCCAGCAGTAGACTGGACTGGGGGGTATCCTAT. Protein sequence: CASSRLDWGVSY. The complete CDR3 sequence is CASSRLDWGVSYEQYF. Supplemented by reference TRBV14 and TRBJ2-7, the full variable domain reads EAGVTQSPRYAVLQEGQAVSFWCDPISGHDTLYWYQQPRDQGPQLLVYFRDEAVIDNSQLPSDRFSAVRPKGTNSTLKIQSAKQGDTATYLCASSRLDWGVSYEQYFGPGTRLTVL.

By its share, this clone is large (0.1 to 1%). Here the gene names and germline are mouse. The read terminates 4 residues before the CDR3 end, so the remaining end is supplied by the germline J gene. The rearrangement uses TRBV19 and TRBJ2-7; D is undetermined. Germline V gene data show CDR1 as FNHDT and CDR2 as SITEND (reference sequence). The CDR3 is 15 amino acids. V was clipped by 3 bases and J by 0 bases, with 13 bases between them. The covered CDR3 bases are TGTGCCAGCAGTACAAGAAGACAAAGCTCCTAT. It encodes CASSTRRQSSY. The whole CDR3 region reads CASSTRRQSSYEQYF.

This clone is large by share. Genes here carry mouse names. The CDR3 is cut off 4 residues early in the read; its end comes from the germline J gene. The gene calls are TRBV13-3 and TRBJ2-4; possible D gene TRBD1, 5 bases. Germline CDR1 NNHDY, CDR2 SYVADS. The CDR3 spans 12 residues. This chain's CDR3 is CASSGRENTLYF. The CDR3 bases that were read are TGTGCCAGCAGTGGCAGGGAGAAC.

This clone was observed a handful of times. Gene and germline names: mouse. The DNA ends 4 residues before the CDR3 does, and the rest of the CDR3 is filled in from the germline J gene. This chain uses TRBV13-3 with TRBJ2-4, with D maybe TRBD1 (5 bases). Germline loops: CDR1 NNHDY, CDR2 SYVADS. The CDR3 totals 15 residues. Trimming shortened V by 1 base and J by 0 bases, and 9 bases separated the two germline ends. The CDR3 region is CASSDRTTSQNTLYF. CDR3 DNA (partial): TGTGCCAGCAGTGATAGGACAACTAGTCAAAAC.

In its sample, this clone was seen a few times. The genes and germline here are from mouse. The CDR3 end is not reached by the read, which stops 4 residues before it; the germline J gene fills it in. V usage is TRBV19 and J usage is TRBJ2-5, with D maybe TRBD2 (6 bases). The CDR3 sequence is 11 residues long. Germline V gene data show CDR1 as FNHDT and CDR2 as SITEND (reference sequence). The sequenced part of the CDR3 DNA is TGTGCCAGCAGTCTGGGGGAC. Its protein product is CASSLGD. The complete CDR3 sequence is CASSLGDTQYF.

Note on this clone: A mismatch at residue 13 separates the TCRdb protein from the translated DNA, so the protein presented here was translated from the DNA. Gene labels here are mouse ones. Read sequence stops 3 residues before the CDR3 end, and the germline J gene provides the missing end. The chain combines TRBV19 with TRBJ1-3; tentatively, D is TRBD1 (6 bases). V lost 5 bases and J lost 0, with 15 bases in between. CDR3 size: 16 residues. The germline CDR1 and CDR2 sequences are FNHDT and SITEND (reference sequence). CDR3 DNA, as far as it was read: TGTGCCAGCAGGTTGGGACATGCTAATTCTGGAAATACG. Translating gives CASRLGHANSGNT. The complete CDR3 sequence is CASRLGHANSGNTLYF.

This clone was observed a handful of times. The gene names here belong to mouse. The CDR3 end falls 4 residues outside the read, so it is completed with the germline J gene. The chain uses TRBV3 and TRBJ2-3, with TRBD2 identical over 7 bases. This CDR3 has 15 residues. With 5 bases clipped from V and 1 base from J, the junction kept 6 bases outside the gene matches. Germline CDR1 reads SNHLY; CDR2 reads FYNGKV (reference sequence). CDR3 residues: CASSHRLGGAETLYF. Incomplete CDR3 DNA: TGTGCCAGCAGCCACCGACTGGGAGGTGCAGAA. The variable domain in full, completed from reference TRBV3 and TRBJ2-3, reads GPKVLQIPSHQIIDMGQMVTLNCDPVSNHLYFYWYKQILGQQMEFLVNFYNGKVMEKSKLFKDQFSVERPDGSYFTLKIQPTALEDSAVYFCASSHRLGGAETLYFGSGTRLTVL.

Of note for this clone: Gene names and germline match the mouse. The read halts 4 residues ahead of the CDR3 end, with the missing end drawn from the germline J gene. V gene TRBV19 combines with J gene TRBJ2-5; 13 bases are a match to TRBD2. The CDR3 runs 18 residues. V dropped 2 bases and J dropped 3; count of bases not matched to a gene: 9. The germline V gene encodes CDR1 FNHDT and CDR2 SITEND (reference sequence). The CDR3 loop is CASSIRSGTGGEQDTQYF. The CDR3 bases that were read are TGTGCCAGCAGTATCCGATCCGGGACTGGGGGGGAACAAGAC.

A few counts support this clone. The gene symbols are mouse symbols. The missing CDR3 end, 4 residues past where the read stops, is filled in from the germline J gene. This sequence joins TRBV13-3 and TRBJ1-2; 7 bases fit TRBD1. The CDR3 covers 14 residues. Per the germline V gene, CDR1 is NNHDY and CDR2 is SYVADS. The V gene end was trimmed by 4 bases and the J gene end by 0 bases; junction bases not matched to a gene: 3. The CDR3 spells CASSRDSANSDYTF. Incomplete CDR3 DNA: TGTGCCAGCAGTCGGGACAGCGCAAACTCC.